Following are 5 T cell receptor beta chains from one sample sequenced in a study of patients and donors after allogeneic stem cell transplantation. TCRdb independently ran MiXCR on the RT-PCR reads; one entry per CDR3 protein. The table has approximately 410,000 distinct CDR3 sequences, approximately 16% seen once; the top ten hold 6.5% to 7.5%. The sample comprised blood, either unsorted or a sorted T cell fraction (not recorded which). The receptors stem from a human donor who was either an allogeneic HSCT recipient or a stem cell or donor lymphocyte infusion donor (not recorded which). It is not recorded whose cells these are; they may come from a transplant donor.

This clonotype showed up just a few times. The chain links TRBV9 to TRBJ1-1, with unresolved D. CDR3 length: 15 residues. The germline CDR1 and CDR2 sequences are SGDLS and YYNGEE. Deletions cut 6 bases from V and 2 bases from J, with 17 bases between. The CDR3 nucleotides are TGTGCCAGCACCCCTCAAGTCTCTCGTAACACTGAAGCTTTCTTT. Translation gives CASTPQVSRNTEAFF.

Only a few counts were recorded for this clonotype. CDR3 in DNA: TGTGCCAGCAGTTTAAGGGACAGCCTTATAGAGCAGTACTTC. Translation gives CASSLRDSLIEQYF. The J gene is TRBJ2-7, the V gene TRBV12-3 or TRBV12-4, with 7 bases identical to TRBD1. The CDR3 spans 14 residues. V dropped 2 bases and J dropped 7; count of bases not matched to a gene: 8.

The chain has TRBV25-1 and TRBJ1-2; TRBD1 is a possible D gene (6 bases). Germline V lookup: CDR1 MGHDK, CDR2 SYGVNS. The CDR3 is made up of 14 amino acids. Trimming shortened V by 4 bases and J by 8 bases, and 17 bases separated the two germline ends. The CDR3 DNA follows: TGTGCCAGCAGTGTCTCGCGGGGGCCGGGGGGCTACACCTTC. Its translation is CASSVSRGPGGYTF.

This chain uses TRBV7-9 with TRBJ1-1; maybe TRBD1 (5 bases). CDR3 length: 13 amino acids. Per the germline V gene, CDR1 is SEHNR and CDR2 is FQNEAQ (reference sequence). Trimming left V 5 bases short and J 7 bases short, with 14 bases between. CDR3 loop: CASSRPRGSEAFF. In nucleotides, the CDR3 is TGTGCCAGCAGCCGCCCGAGGGGCAGTGAAGCTTTCTTT.

V usage is TRBV5-1 and J usage is TRBJ2-3; 9 bases line up with TRBD2. The germline V gene has CDR1 SGHRS and CDR2 YFSETQ. The CDR3 has 17 amino acids. J lost 6 bases, V lost 4 bases, and 15 bases had no gene match. The CDR3 nucleotides read TGCGCCAGCAGCCGGAGAGGGTTAGCGGGAGAAGCTGATACGCAGTATTTT. Translation: CASSRRGLAGEADTQYF.